This passage covers 31 T cell receptor beta chains from one sample sequenced in a study of vaccination and CD4 T cells after COVID-19. This sample's treatment: roughly 10-day PBMC culture with coronavirus spike peptide pools or control peptides (ViraFEST assay). The antigens of these receptors remain unknown. Researchers used the Oncomine TCR Beta short-read assay to sequence DNA from cultured CD4+ T cells. One entry per CDR3 protein results from TCRdb running MiXCR on the PCR reads. The data show 15,000 to 20,000 distinct CDR3 sequences, roughly 56% seen once. Sequences were obtained from CD4+ T cells from blood, cultured in vitro. The receptors derive from a human donor who had recovered from COVID-19.

This clonotype showed up just once. This chain joins TRBV20-1 and TRBJ2-6; no definite D call. The V end was cut by 0 bases, the J end by 7 bases, with 13 bases between. Germline assignment: CDR1 DFQATT and CDR2 SNEGSKA (reference sequence). The CDR3 runs 15 residues. CDR3 sequence (DNA): TGCAGTGCTAGAGATATGGGAAGAGCAGCCAACGTCCTGACTTTC. This encodes CSARDMGRAANVLTF.

This clonotype was seen a few times. The rearrangement links TRBV9 to TRBJ1-2; D gene ambiguous. Germline V lookup: CDR1 SGDLS, CDR2 YYNGEE. The CDR3 has 14 amino acids. Trimming stripped 0 bases from V and 3 bases from J, with 9 bases between. This chain's CDR3 is CASSVGITDYGYTF. CDR3 DNA sequence: TGTGCCAGCAGCGTAGGGATAACTGACTATGGCTACACCTTC.

The gene calls are TRBV20-1 and TRBJ2-7; 8 bases fit TRBD1. Germline V gives CDR1 DFQATT, CDR2 SNEGSKA (reference sequence). V lost 5 bases to trimming and J lost 0 bases; unmatched junction nucleotides: 3. There are 13 residues in the CDR3. DNA of the CDR3: TGCAGTGCTTGGACAGGGACCTCCTACGAGCAGTACTTC. As protein: CSAWTGTSYEQYF.

The chain links TRBV6-5 to TRBJ2-7; 11 nucleotides agree with TRBD2. J was trimmed by 8 bases and V by 1 base; bases with no gene match: 7. Germline V gene data show CDR1 as MNHEY and CDR2 as SVGAGI. The CDR3 is made up of 15 amino acids. CDR3 coding DNA: TGTGCCAGCAGTTACTATTCTAGCGGGAGGTCCAAGCAGTACTTC. It yields the protein CASSYYSSGRSKQYF.

This chain joins TRBV7-3 and TRBJ2-1, with a weak D call TRBD2 (5 bases). Per germline, CDR1 SGHTA and CDR2 FQGTGA. The CDR3 spans 13 residues. Trimming left V 0 bases short and J 6 bases short, with 6 bases between. Here the CDR3 DNA reads TGTGCCAGCAGCTTAACGGCGGGCAATGAGCAGTTCTTC. Encoded protein: CASSLTAGNEQFF.

The chain links TRBV18 to TRBJ2-7; 13 nucleotides agree with TRBD2. Germline CDR1 and CDR2: KGHSH and LQKENI. The CDR3 length is 15 residues. Trimming removed 3 bases from V and 7 bases from J; junction bases left unmatched: 6. For the CDR3, the DNA is TGTGCCAGCTCACCCGGACTAGCGGGAGATAGGGAGCAGTACTTC. Translation gives CASSPGLAGDREQYF.

V and J are TRBV27 and TRBJ2-7, with D unclear. V dropped 3 bases and J dropped 2 bases, with 11 bases sitting between them. Per germline, CDR1 MNHEY and CDR2 SMNVEV (reference sequence). The CDR3 loop spans 14 amino acids. This CDR3 is CASSFRGGPYEQYF. The CDR3 region has the DNA TGTGCCAGCAGTTTCCGCGGCGGACCCTACGAGCAGTACTTC.

This chain connects TRBV12-3 or TRBV12-4 to TRBJ1-5; perhaps TRBD1 as D (5 bases). Trimming took off 3 bases at V and 6 bases at J, with 9 bases between the two ends. The CDR3 runs to 13 residues. The CDR3 DNA reads TGTGCCAGCAGTTTTATCCAGGGTCAGCCCCAGCATTTT. Translated, it gives CASSFIQGQPQHF.

This clonotype is termed medium-sized. The chain combines TRBV20-1 with TRBJ2-2, with TRBD2 matching over 10 bases. The length of the CDR3 is 12 residues. The germline V gene encodes CDR1 DFQATT and CDR2 SNEGSKA (reference sequence). V trimming: 6 bases; J trimming: 7 bases; junction bases outside the gene matches: 2. The CDR3 DNA reads TGCAGTGCGGGACTAGCGCACGGGGAGCTGTTTTTT. The encoded protein is CSAGLAHGELFF.

This chain uses TRBV20-1 with TRBJ1-1, with 7 bases identical to TRBD1. V lost 2 bases to trimming and J lost 5 bases; unmatched junction nucleotides: 2. The germline V gene has CDR1 DFQATT and CDR2 SNEGSKA (reference sequence). The CDR3 has 12 residues. The CDR3 DNA reads as TGCAGTGCTAGACAGGGGGAAACTGAAGCTTTCTTT. This translates into CSARQGETEAFF.

The gene calls are TRBV6-1 and TRBJ1-1, with 8 bases identical to TRBD1. Trimming at V came to 5 bases and at J to 4 bases, leaving 3 bases not matched to a gene. CDR3 length equals 13 residues. Germline V lookup: CDR1 MNHNS, CDR2 SASEGT. The CDR3 protein is CASSTDRGTEAFF. CDR3 coding DNA: TGTGCCAGCAGTACAGACAGGGGCACTGAAGCTTTCTTT.

The genes are TRBV11-3 and TRBJ2-5; 10 bases line up with TRBD2. The junction had 10 bases not matched to a gene; V was cut back by 1 base and J by 5 bases. Germline assignment: CDR1 SGHNT and CDR2 YENEEA. The CDR3 runs 17 residues. CDR3 loop: CASSLGSGREEMETQYF. CDR3 bases: TGTGCCAGCAGCTTAGGGAGCGGGAGGGAGGAGATGGAGACCCAGTACTTC. Complete variable domain (other parts from reference TRBV11-3 and TRBJ2-5): EAGVVQSPRYKIIEKKQPVAFWCNPISGHNTLYWYLQNLGQGPELLIRYENEEAVDDSQLPKDRFSAERLKGVDSTLKIQPAELGDSAVYLCASSLGSGREEMETQYFGPGTRLLVL.

The table lists this clonotype with a few counts. The J gene is TRBJ2-7, the V gene TRBV7-2; 7 nucleotides line up with TRBD1. With 5 bases clipped from V and 5 bases from J, the junction kept 9 bases outside the gene matches. The V gene's germline CDR1 is SGHTA and CDR2 FQGNSA. The CDR3 loop spans 14 amino acids. This CDR3 is CASSNRQGRHEQYF. CDR3 DNA sequence: TGTGCCAGCAGCAATCGACAGGGTAGGCACGAGCAGTACTTC.

The chain couples TRBV6-1 to TRBJ2-7; TRBD1 or TRBD2 may be the D gene (7 bases each). CDR3 length equals 14 residues. The germline V gene has CDR1 MNHNS and CDR2 SASEGT. Trimming left V 6 bases short and J 3 bases short, with 15 bases between. CDR3 protein: CASRGGGSNYEQYF. The CDR3 DNA reads as TGTGCCAGCAGGGGAGGGGGCTCAAACTACGAGCAGTACTTC.

V is TRBV11-1 and J is TRBJ2-1, with D possibly called TRBD1 or TRBD2 (5 bases each). CDR3 length: 14 amino acids. V lost 5 bases and J lost 2, with 10 bases in between. CDR1 and CDR2 from the germline V gene are SGHAT and FQDESV (reference sequence). Written as DNA, the CDR3 is TGTGCCAGCAGCCCGGGACGGGCCTACAATGAGCAGTTCTTC. Translated: CASSPGRAYNEQFF.

The chain combines TRBV20-1 with TRBJ2-5; 8 bases map to TRBD1. The germline V gene encodes CDR1 DFQATT and CDR2 SNEGSKA (reference sequence). The CDR3 is made up of 13 amino acids. Losses at the gene ends were 8 bases for V and 4 bases for J; bases not matched to a gene: 9. The CDR3 loop is CSLRQGLRETQYF. DNA of the CDR3: TGCAGTCTTAGACAGGGGTTACGAGAGACCCAGTACTTC.

J is TRBJ2-1 and V is TRBV6-1; D perhaps matches TRBD2 (5 bases). Trimming pared 10 bases from V and 0 bases from J, leaving 22 bases between. Per the germline V gene, CDR1 is MNHNS and CDR2 is SASEGT. The CDR3 extends over 17 amino acids. CDR3 nucleotides: TGTGCCACTGCCGCTGGCGGGTTTGGAAGCTCCTACAATGAGCAGTTCTTC. Amino acids: CATAAGGFGSSYNEQFF.

The rearrangement joins TRBV5-1 to TRBJ1-1; TRBD1 might be the D (6 bases). There are 12 residues in the CDR3. V was trimmed by 5 bases and J by 11 bases, leaving 16 bases between them. Germline V CDR1 and CDR2: SGHRS, YFSETQ. The CDR3: CASRGQGKAAFF. DNA of the CDR3: TGCGCCAGCAGGGGGCAGGGGAAAGCGGCTTTCTTT.

The chain is built from TRBV2 and TRBJ1-1; D not resolved. V lost 0 bases to trimming and J lost 0 bases, with 5 bases between them. CDR1 is SNHLY and CDR2 is FYNNEI in the germline V gene. The CDR3 has 14 residues. The CDR3 DNA reads TGTGCCAGCAGTGAAGCCCTCCTGAACACTGAAGCTTTCTTT. As protein: CASSEALLNTEAFF.

This chain connects TRBV20-1 to TRBJ2-3, with D perhaps TRBD2 (5 bases). The germline V gene has CDR1 DFQATT and CDR2 SNEGSKA (reference sequence). V gave up 6 bases and J gave up 4 bases, with 17 bases separating them. The CDR3 length is 14 residues. The CDR3 reads CSAADLRTADTQYF. The CDR3 nucleotides are TGCAGTGCCGCGGACTTACGGACCGCAGATACGCAGTATTTT.

The chain recombines TRBV11-2 with TRBJ2-5; 10 nucleotides line up with TRBD1. Germline V gene data show CDR1 as SGHAT and CDR2 as FQNNGV. CDR3 length: 17 amino acids. V dropped 4 bases and J dropped 4; count of bases not matched to a gene: 12. CDR3: CASSWLPGQGVGETQYF. In nucleotides, the CDR3 is TGTGCCAGCAGCTGGCTCCCAGGACAGGGGGTCGGAGAGACCCAGTACTTC.

The chain couples TRBV7-2 to TRBJ2-2, with 7 bases aligning to TRBD2. The V gene's germline CDR1 is SGHTA and CDR2 FQGNSA. V gave up 5 bases and J gave up 7 bases; unmatched junction bases: 7. The CDR3 is made up of 14 amino acids. CDR3 sequence (DNA): TGTGCCAGCAGCCCCTATGGGGGGGTCGGGGAGCTGTTTTTT. It yields the protein CASSPYGGVGELFF.

This clonotype was seen a single time. The chain has TRBV23-1 and TRBJ2-5; 7 bases line up with TRBD2. TRBV23-1 belongs to the ORF category, with a function that is uncertain. This CDR3 region has 16 residues. The V segment lost 4 bases and the J segment 5 bases; nucleotides outside the gene matches: 13. This CDR3 is CASSRATGREEETQYF. The CDR3 coding sequence is TGCGCCAGCAGTCGAGCCACGGGACGGGAGGAGGAGACCCAGTACTTC.

This chain joins TRBV18 and TRBJ2-3; 7 bases are a match to TRBD2. Trimming removed 0 bases from V and 3 bases from J; junction bases left unmatched: 0. This CDR3 has 14 amino acids. Germline values: CDR1 KGHSH, CDR2 LQKENI. CDR3 sequence reads: CASSPPSGTDTQYF. DNA for the CDR3: TGTGCCAGCTCACCACCTAGCGGGACAGATACGCAGTATTTT.

J is TRBJ2-5 and V is TRBV20-1; tentatively, D is TRBD2 (6 bases). Per germline, CDR1 DFQATT and CDR2 SNEGSKA (reference sequence). This CDR3 comprises 14 residues. The ends were cut back, 2 bases at V and 6 bases at J, with 16 bases in the middle. The chain's CDR3 is CSARSGVRGKTQYF. The CDR3 region has the DNA TGCAGTGCTAGATCGGGCGTCCGGGGGAAGACCCAGTACTTC.

This chain joins TRBV7-2 and TRBJ2-5; 13 positions match TRBD2. Germline CDR1 and CDR2: SGHTA and FQGNSA. The CDR3 contains 16 residues. The junction had 7 bases not matched to a gene; V was cut back by 3 bases and J by 6 bases. CDR3 sequence reads: CASSFRLAGGGKTQYF. The CDR3 bases are TGTGCCAGCAGCTTCCGACTAGCGGGAGGCGGAAAGACCCAGTACTTC.

Only a few counts were recorded for this clonotype. This sequence joins TRBV12-3 or TRBV12-4 and TRBJ2-5; D gene unclear. V was pared by 3 bases and J by 5 bases, with 7 bases between. CDR3 length: 12 residues. As DNA, the CDR3 is TGTGCCAGCAGTTTCGTAGCCGAGACCCAGTACTTC. Residues: CASSFVAETQYF.

In DNA, the CDR3 is TGTGCCACCAGTGATCCTAGCGTACAAGAGACCCAGTACTTC. Its translation is CATSDPSVQETQYF. V is TRBV24-1 and J is TRBJ2-5, with a tentative D call TRBD2 (6 bases). The CDR3 sequence is 14 residues long. V gave up 3 bases and J gave up 2 bases, with 9 bases separating them. Germline V gives CDR1 KGHDR, CDR2 SFDVKD.

This clonotype was picked up one time. The chain combines TRBV19 with TRBJ1-2, with 9 bases matching TRBD1. This CDR3 is 15 amino acids long. Germline CDR1 is LNHDA and CDR2 is SQIVND (reference sequence). V lost 4 bases and J lost 4; bases outside the gene matches: 7. CDR3 amino acids: CASSRDRANIYGYTF. The CDR3 DNA sequence: TGTGCCAGTAGTAGGGACAGGGCCAATATCTATGGCTACACCTTC.

The chain carries TRBV7-9 and TRBJ1-5; 7 bases map to TRBD1. Germline CDR1 reads SEHNR; CDR2 reads FQNEAQ (reference sequence). The CDR3 spans 14 residues. J lost 0 bases, V lost 4 bases, and 0 bases had no gene match. The CDR3 region has the DNA TGTGCCAGCAGCTGGGACAGTAGCAATCAGCCCCAGCATTTT. Amino acids: CASSWDSSNQPQHF. Full variable domain (remainder filled in from reference TRBV7-9 and TRBJ1-5): DTGVSQNPRHKITKRGQNVTFRCDPISEHNRLYWYRQTLGQGPEFLTYFQNEAQLEKSRLLSDRFSAERPKGSFSTLEIQRTEQGDSAMYLCASSWDSSNQPQHFGDGTRLSIL.

In its sample, this clonotype was seen once. The chain combines TRBV20-1 with TRBJ1-1; the match to TRBD1 covers 8 bases. This CDR3 is 15 amino acids long. In germline, CDR1 is DFQATT, CDR2 SNEGSKA (reference sequence). After removal of 3 bases from V and 3 bases from J, the junction contained 9 bases not matched to a gene. Here the CDR3 reads CSARSHQGAYTEAFF. The CDR3 nucleotides read TGCAGTGCTAGGAGTCACCAGGGGGCTTACACTGAAGCTTTCTTT.